This T cell receptor beta chain was profiled in a study of blood T cell repertoires in COVID-19. Study in general: The origin of the acute and convalescent COVID-19 samples was the United States, Italy and Spain. In each case, the material was cDNA or gDNA derived from T cells, B-cell-depleted T cells, or PBMCs.

The germline V gene has CDR1 MNHEY and CDR2 SVGAGI. The length of the CDR3 is 13 residues. Trimming removed 9 bases from V and 4 bases from J, with 16 bases in between. Per the authors' pipeline: Estimates of nucleated cell counts were drawn from the amplification of reference gene primers. Sequencing was performed with immunoSEQ multiplex PCR; in TCRdb, only in-frame clones are kept and a portion is missing. V, J and clone size are those of that table, while D and trimming were read from the DNA. The sample lists approximately 45,000 clones; over 70% were seen once. The sequence derives from a human donor in a cohort sampled during active COVID-19. The chain employs TRBV6-5 and TRBJ2-7; maybe TRBD2 (5 bases). The sequenced material came from peripheral blood. CDR3 nucleotide sequence: TGTGCCAGTCTGGGCGGGCGAGCATACGAGCAGTACTTC. Translation gives CASLGGRAYEQYF.